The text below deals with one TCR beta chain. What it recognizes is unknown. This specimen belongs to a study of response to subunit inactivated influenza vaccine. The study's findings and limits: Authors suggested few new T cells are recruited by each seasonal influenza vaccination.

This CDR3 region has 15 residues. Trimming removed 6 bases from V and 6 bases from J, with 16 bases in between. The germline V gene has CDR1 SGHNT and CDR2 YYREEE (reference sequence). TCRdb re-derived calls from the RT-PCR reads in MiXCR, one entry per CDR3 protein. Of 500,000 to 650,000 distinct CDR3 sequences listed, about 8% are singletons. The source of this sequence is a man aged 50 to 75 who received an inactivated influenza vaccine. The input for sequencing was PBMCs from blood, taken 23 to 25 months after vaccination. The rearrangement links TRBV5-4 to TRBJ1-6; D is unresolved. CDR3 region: CASKPGLEGNSPLHF. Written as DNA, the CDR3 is TGTGCCAGCAAGCCGGGTCTCGAGGGTAATTCACCCCTCCACTTT.